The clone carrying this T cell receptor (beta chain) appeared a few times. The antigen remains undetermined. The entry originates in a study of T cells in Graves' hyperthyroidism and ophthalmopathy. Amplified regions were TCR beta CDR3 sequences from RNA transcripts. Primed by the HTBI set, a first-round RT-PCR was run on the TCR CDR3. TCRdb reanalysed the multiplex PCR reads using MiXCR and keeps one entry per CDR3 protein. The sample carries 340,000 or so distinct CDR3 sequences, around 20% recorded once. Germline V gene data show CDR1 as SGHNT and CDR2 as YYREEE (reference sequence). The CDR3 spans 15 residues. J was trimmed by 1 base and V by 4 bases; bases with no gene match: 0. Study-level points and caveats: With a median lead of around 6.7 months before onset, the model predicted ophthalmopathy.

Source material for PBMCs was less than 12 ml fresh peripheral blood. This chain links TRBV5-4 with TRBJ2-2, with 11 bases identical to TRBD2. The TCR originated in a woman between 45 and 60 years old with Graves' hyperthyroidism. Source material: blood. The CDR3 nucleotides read TGTGCCAGCAGCGGACTAGCGGGGAACACCGGGGAGCTGTTTTTT. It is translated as CASSGLAGNTGELFF.